What follows describes a single T cell receptor beta chain. Its antigen is unknown. Its ends do not fully match the called genes, so a read error is possible. Co-extraction yielded RNA and DNA from around 18-30 mg of unsorted bulk tissue. The data derive from a study of tumor-infiltrating lymphocytes in primary liver carcinoma. TCR beta cDNA was made from 450 to 550 ng total RNA with a constant-region primer. ARM-PCR, slightly modified, supplied the TCR beta libraries through three nested multiplex PCR rounds. TCRdb recomputed calls from the multiplex PCR reads with MiXCR, one row per CDR3 protein. The data hold 47,000 or so distinct CDR3 sequences, with about 73% observed a single time. General study findings and limits: It was tumor-adjacent and tumor-blood pairs that overlapped less than tumor region pairs did. Tumors carried a top-250-clone fraction significantly exceeding that of blood (p = 0.039).

This TCR derives from a man aged 40-55 years with primary liver carcinoma and hepatitis B virus infection. Sequenced sample: liver tumor tissue from sampling region 3. As for subset: tumor region T3, left-lateral pole.

The CDR3 coding sequence is TGTGCCAGTGCCTTGGCAGATACGCTGTATTTT. This gives the protein CASALADTLYF. This rearrangement joins TRBV2 to TRBJ2-3; no definite D call. This CDR3 spans 11 amino acids. In germline, CDR1 is SNHLY, CDR2 FYNNEI.